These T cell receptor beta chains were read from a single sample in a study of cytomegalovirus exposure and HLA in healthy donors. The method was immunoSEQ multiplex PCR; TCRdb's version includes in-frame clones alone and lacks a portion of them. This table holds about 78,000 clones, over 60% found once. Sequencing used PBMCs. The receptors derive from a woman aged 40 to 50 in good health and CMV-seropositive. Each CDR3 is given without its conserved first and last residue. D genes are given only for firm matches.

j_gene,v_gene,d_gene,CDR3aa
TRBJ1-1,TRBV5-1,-,ASSLNGVTEAF
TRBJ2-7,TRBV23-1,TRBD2,ASSPGGNYEQY
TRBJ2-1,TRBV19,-,ASSSGTYNEQF
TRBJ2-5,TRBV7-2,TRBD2,ASSLVSSGGAETQY
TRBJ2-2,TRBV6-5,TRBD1,ASSYSSRGQAGELF
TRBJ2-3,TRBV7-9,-,ASSLANSPDTQY
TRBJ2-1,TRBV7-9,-,ASSLIWAEGDEQF
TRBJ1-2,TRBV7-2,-,ASSLRAQGEGYT
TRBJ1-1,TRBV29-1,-,SAKTAMNTEAF
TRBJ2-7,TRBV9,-,ASSVEGWAAGEQY
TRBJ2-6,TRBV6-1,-,ASGRGTGANVLT
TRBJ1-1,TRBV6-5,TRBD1,ASTPQGGGTEAF
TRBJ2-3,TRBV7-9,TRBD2,ASSSGLAVDTQY
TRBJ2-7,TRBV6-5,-,ASSYGTVPYEQY
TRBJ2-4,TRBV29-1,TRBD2,SARRLAGGPLGSKNIQY
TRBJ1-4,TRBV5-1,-,ASSLRGLNEKLF
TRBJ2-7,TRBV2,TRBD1,ASTYNRGQY
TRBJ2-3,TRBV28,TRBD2,ASSRDSSGGYTDTQY